This entry describes one TCR beta chain. The data belong to a study of shared clonotypes between healthy human individuals. Looking at the study overall: The study used three CD4 naive, three CD4 memory, two CD8 naive and one CD8 memory plate per donor.

CD4+ cells were split into CD45RA+ naive and CD45RA-negative memory subsets. Sequencing used immunoSEQ multiplex PCR; TCRdb keeps in-frame clones, though not all of them. The sample has about 1,500,000 clones; roughly 96% are singletons. Germline V gives CDR1 MDHEN, CDR2 SYDVKM. The V end was cut by 2 bases, the J end by 8 bases, with 18 bases between. The CDR3 sequence is 15 residues long. The sequencing sample was made of naive CD4+ T cells sorted from blood. As for subset: CD45RA+ positively selected. This TCR was sampled from a young man in good health. The rearrangement uses TRBV28 and TRBJ2-5, with no clear D. The chain's CDR3 is CASSLRQSRVDTQYF. Written as DNA, the CDR3 is TGTGCCAGCAGTTTACGCCAGAGTCGCGTGGATACCCAGTACTTC.